Described below is a single TCR beta chain sequence and its context. Its matching antigen is unknown. This sample was taken from a study of cytomegalovirus exposure and HLA in healthy donors. The length of the CDR3 is 15 residues. The V and J ends lost 2 bases and 6 bases respectively, with 15 bases between them. Germline values: CDR1 KGHSH, CDR2 LQKENI. Findings and limits, study-wide: The authors listed over 150 TCR beta chains as cytomegalovirus-associated. Productive rates of about 90% or about 30% were seen for most TCR beta V segments in an earlier analysis. Cytomegalovirus status was reportedly diagnosed by the classifier with high sensitivity and specificity.

The PCR ran on 60 Vbeta and 13 Jbeta primers. Sequenced by immunoSEQ multiplex PCR; TCRdb stores in-frame clones only, minus some. This table has over 150,000 clones, about two thirds appearing once. The source material was PBMCs. This clonotype was obtained from a woman aged 18-35 years in good health and CMV-seropositive. The chain carries TRBV18 and TRBJ2-3; no clear D. This CDR3 reads CASSPSPTGKDTQYF. The CDR3 coding sequence is TGTGCCAGCTCACCATCCCCGACGGGTAAGGATACGCAGTATTTT.